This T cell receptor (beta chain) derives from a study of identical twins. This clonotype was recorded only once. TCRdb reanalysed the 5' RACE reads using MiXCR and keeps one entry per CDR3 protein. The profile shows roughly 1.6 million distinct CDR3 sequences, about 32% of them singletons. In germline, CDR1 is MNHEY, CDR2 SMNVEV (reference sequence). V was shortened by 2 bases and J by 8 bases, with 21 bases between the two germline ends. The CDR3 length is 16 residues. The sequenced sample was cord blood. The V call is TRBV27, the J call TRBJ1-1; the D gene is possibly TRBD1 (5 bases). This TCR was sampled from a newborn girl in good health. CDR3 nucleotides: TGTGCCAGCAGTTTAGCCGACGGGGGTCCGGGGATGGAAGCTTTCTTT. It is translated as CASSLADGGPGMEAFF.